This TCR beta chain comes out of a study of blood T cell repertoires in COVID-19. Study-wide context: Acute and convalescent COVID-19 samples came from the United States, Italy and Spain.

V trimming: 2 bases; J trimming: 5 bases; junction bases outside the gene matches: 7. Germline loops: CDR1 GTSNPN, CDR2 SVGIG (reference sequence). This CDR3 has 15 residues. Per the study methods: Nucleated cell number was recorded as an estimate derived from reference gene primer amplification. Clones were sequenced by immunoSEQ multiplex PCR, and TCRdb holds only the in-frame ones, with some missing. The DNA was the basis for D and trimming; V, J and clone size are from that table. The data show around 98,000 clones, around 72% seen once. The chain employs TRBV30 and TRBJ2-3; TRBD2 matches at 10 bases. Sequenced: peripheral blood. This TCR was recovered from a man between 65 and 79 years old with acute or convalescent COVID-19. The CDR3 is CAWSSSGSGGDTQYF. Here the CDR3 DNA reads TGTGCCTGGAGTTCTAGCGGGAGTGGAGGAGATACGCAGTATTTT.